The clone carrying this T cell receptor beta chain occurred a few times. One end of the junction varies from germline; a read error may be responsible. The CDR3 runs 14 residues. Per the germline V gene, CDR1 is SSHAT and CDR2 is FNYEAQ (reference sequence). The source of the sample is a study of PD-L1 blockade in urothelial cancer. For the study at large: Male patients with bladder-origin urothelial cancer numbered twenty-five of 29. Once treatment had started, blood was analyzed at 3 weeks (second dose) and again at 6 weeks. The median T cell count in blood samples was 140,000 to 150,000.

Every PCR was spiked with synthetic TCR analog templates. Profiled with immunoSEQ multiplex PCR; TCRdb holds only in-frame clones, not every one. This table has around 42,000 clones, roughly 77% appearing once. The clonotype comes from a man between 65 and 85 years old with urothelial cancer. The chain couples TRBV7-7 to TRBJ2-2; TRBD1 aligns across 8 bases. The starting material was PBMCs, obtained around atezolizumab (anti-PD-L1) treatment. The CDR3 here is CASSLDRGTGELFF. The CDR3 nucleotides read TGTGCTAGCAGCCTTGACAGGGGCACCGGGGAGCTGTTTTTT.